This TCR beta chain stems from a study of T cell responses to AZD1222 COVID-19 vaccine. Findings and caveats of the study: Seropositivity was recorded at baseline in only 6 or 7 AZD1222 recipients. Unmutated variant regions are reportedly the target of nearly half of TCRs that are spike-specific.

Germline V CDR1 and CDR2: SGHTS, YDEGEE. Trimming stripped 0 bases from V and 7 bases from J, with 11 bases between. The CDR3 is 15 amino acids. Repertoires were generated with immunoSEQ multiplex PCR, while TCRdb's copy carries only in-frame clones and drops some. This sample has more than 150,000 clones, with around nine tenths found just once. Concerning this clone itself: Its specificity is unknown.

Sequencing was performed on peripheral blood, taken 28 days after the second AZD1222 dose. J is TRBJ1-6 and V is TRBV5-8; D ambiguous. The origin of this receptor is an adult who received the AZD1222 COVID-19 vaccine. The CDR3 here is CASSLGARQNSPLHF. CDR3 sequence (DNA): TGTGCCAGCAGCTTGGGTGCCCGACAAAATTCACCCCTCCACTTT.